This T cell receptor beta chain was retrieved from a study of cytomegalovirus exposure and HLA in healthy donors. Broader study findings: Presence/absence results assume similar sequencing depth per donor, which may not hold. In an earlier analysis, in 620 or so donors, most V segments appeared productive either ~87% or ~30% of the time. Later analysis suggested most CMV-associated TCR beta chains were HLA-restricted.

Remarks on this clone: Its antigen is undetermined. Since no conserved phenylalanine or tryptophan closes the CDR3, a read error is the likely cause.

Primers: 60 Vbeta forward and 13 Jbeta reverse. TCRdb's table, derived via immunoSEQ multiplex PCR, lists solely in-frame clones and lacks some. The sample carries under 250,000 clones, roughly four fifths recorded once. Donors likely had unrecorded immune exposures despite being nominally healthy when sampled. Germline values: CDR1 PRHDT, CDR2 FYEKMQ (reference sequence). This CDR3 has 14 residues. V was trimmed by 4 bases and J by 7 bases, leaving 16 bases between them. The clonotype was recovered from a woman aged 50 to 65 in good health and CMV-seropositive. Specimen: PBMCs. This rearrangement joins TRBV13 to TRBJ1-2, with D maybe TRBD1 (6 bases). The CDR3 here is CASSSSYRVSGYTL. CDR3 DNA sequence: TGTGCCAGCAGCTCCTCTTACAGGGTCAGTGGCTACACCCTC.